This entry concerns a single T cell receptor (beta chain). This sample was taken from a study of blood T cell repertoires in COVID-19. Study summary: Some COVID-19 samples were acute and others convalescent; all came from the United States, Italy and Spain. Nucleic acid was either cDNA or gDNA, and it came from T cells, B-cell-depleted T cells, or PBMCs.

V was clipped by 3 bases and J by 4 bases, with 10 bases between them. This CDR3 region has 13 residues. The germline V gene has CDR1 SGHAT and CDR2 FQNNGV. As handled by the study authors: Reference gene primer amplification gave estimated nucleated cell counts. The repertoire was sequenced with immunoSEQ multiplex PCR; TCRdb's copy has only in-frame clones and lacks some. That table supplies the V and J calls and clone size; D and trimming were determined from the DNA. The table has about 260,000 clones, over 75% seen once. The origin of this receptor is a human donor in a cohort sampled during active COVID-19. V usage is TRBV11-2 and J usage is TRBJ2-7; D might be TRBD2 (6 bases). The sequenced sample was peripheral blood. The CDR3 coding sequence is TGTGCCAGCAGCTTGGGGGAGGCGTACGAGCAGTACTTC. Encoded protein: CASSLGEAYEQYF.